These 10 T cell receptor beta chains share one sample of origin, sequenced in a study of OX40 agonist ivuxolimab in advanced cancers. Using immunoSEQ multiplex PCR, the repertoire was profiled, and TCRdb retains in-frame clones only, with some absent. Of about 45,000 clones listed, around 80% are singletons. The sequences come from CD4+ or CD8+ T cells sorted from blood, collected in a trial of the OX40 agonist ivuxolimab. These receptors were taken from an adult with an advanced solid tumor such as melanoma, head and neck, liver or kidney cancer.

This clone was seen once. The rearrangement links TRBV6-5 to TRBJ1-5; no firm D call. Germline CDR1 reads MNHEY; CDR2 reads SVGAGI. V dropped 4 bases and J dropped 1 base, with 8 bases sitting between them. CDR3 size: 14 residues. The chain's CDR3 is CASSSYLSNQPQHF. CDR3 coding DNA: TGTGCCAGCAGTTCCTATCTCAGCAATCAGCCCCAGCATTTT.

V and J are TRBV15 and TRBJ2-7; 10 bases are a match to TRBD2. The V and J ends lost 5 bases and 2 bases, in that order; junction bases with no gene match: 6. In germline, CDR1 is LNHNV, CDR2 YYDKDF (reference sequence). The CDR3 has 15 amino acids. The CDR3, as DNA: TGTGCCACCAGCCTAGGAGCGGGAGGGCCCTACGAGCAGTACTTC. Translated: CATSLGAGGPYEQYF.

The rearrangement joins TRBV7-9 to TRBJ2-1; 7 bases are shared with TRBD2. V lost 4 bases to trimming and J lost 0 bases; unmatched junction nucleotides: 15. Germline CDR1 is SEHNR and CDR2 is FQNEAQ (reference sequence). The CDR3 contains 19 residues. The CDR3 loop reads CASSSVAGLTPSSYNEQFF. The CDR3 nucleotides are TGTGCCAGCAGCTCCGTAGCGGGCCTAACCCCAAGCTCCTACAATGAGCAGTTCTTC.

This chain uses TRBV5-1 with TRBJ2-1, with TRBD2 identical over 11 bases. This CDR3 spans 15 amino acids. V was pared by 3 bases and J by 10 bases, with 9 bases of the junction left unmatched. CDR1 is SGHRS, CDR2 YFSETQ, per germline. The CDR3 sequence: CASSSGLAGTSEQFF. CDR3 sequence (DNA): TGCGCCAGCAGCTCCGGACTAGCGGGTACCTCGGAGCAGTTCTTC.

CDR3 in DNA: TGTGCCAGCAGCCCGAGGCAGGATGATGGCTACACCTTC. Residues: CASSPRQDDGYTF. This rearrangement joins TRBV6-1 to TRBJ1-2; D call uncertain. Germline V gene lookup returns CDR1 MNHNS and CDR2 SASEGT. The V and J ends lost 6 bases and 6 bases respectively, with 14 bases between them. CDR3 size: 13 residues.

The chain has TRBV6-6 and TRBJ2-3, with a possible D match to TRBD1 (6 bases). V shed 2 bases and J shed 1 base, with 10 bases lying between them. This CDR3 region has 15 residues. Germline CDR1 reads MNHNY; CDR2 reads SVGAGI (reference sequence). The CDR3 region has the DNA TGTGCCAGCAGTTACAAAAGACAGGGCACAGATACGCAGTATTTT. Its translation is CASSYKRQGTDTQYF.

The chain links TRBV10-3 to TRBJ2-3, with 7 bases matching TRBD2. CDR3 size: 17 residues. The junction had 8 bases not matched to a gene; V was cut back by 2 bases and J by 0 bases. Germline loops: CDR1 ENHRY, CDR2 SYGVKD. As DNA, the CDR3 is TGTGCCATCAGTGAGGCGGCTAGCGGTCAAAGCACAGATACGCAGTATTTT. It translates to CAISEAASGQSTDTQYF.

The CDR3, as DNA: TGTGCCAGCAGCAAAGACACCGGGACTAGCGAAAGTGAGCAGTACTTC. This translates into CASSKDTGTSESEQYF. This chain uses TRBV21-1 with TRBJ2-7; the table's D call TRBD2 went unverified against the DNA. TRBV21-1 is recorded as a pseudogene. This CDR3 spans 16 amino acids.

The V call is TRBV6-5, the J call TRBJ1-4, with D possibly being TRBD1 (5 bases). V lost 2 bases, J lost 3 bases, and 10 bases lay in between. Germline loops: CDR1 MNHEY, CDR2 SVGAGI. The CDR3 length is 15 residues. The DNA for the CDR3 is TGTGCCAGCAGTTACAGAGGGGTTTCTAATGAAAAACTGTTTTTT. Its protein product is CASSYRGVSNEKLFF.

This chain uses TRBV2 with TRBJ2-4; 7 nucleotides agree with TRBD1. The V and J ends lost 4 bases and 2 bases, in that order; junction bases with no gene match: 8. Germline V gene sequence: CDR1 SNHLY, CDR2 FYNNEI. CDR3 length: 16 amino acids. The DNA for the CDR3 is TGTGCCAGCAGTGGATTGACAGGGCTTACCAAAAACATTCAGTACTTC. Translating it yields CASSGLTGLTKNIQYF.